This is a list of T cell receptor beta chains from one sample in a study of T cell responses to AZD1222 COVID-19 vaccine. Profiled with immunoSEQ multiplex PCR; TCRdb holds only in-frame clones, not every one. The top ten hold about 10% of the sample, which has 150,000 to 200,000 clones, almost 95% seen once. This material consisted of peripheral blood, taken on day 0 of AZD1222 vaccination. The receptor source for this set is an adult in good health. The CDR3 runs from the conserved cysteine through the conserved F or W. The order of the fields is V gene, J gene, D gene, clone size, CDR3 DNA, CDR3 protein. D genes are given only for firm matches. Clone size, where shown, is once, few, many, or a class for clones that have expanded.

V gene: TRBV4-3
J gene: TRBJ2-2
D gene: .
clone size: .
CDR3 DNA: TGCGCCAGCAGCGACCGAGGGGGGCAGCTGTTTTTT
CDR3 protein: CASSDRGGQLFF

V gene: TRBV10-3
J gene: TRBJ1-3
D gene: TRBD1
clone size: .
CDR3 DNA: TGTGCCACTCAGGGACAGGACCAGAGCTCTGGAAACACCATATATTTT
CDR3 protein: CATQGQDQSSGNTIYF

V gene: TRBV9
J gene: TRBJ1-6
D gene: .
clone size: once
CDR3 DNA: TGTGCCAGCAGCGTGGCCCCCAGTGGGGATAATTCACCCCTCCACTTT
CDR3 protein: CASSVAPSGDNSPLHF

V gene: TRBV4-3
J gene: TRBJ1-5
D gene: .
clone size: .
CDR3 DNA: TGCGCCAGCAGCCAAACCAACATGAATCAGCCCCAGCATTTT
CDR3 protein: CASSQTNMNQPQHF

V gene: TRBV30
J gene: TRBJ1-1
D gene: .
clone size: .
CDR3 DNA: TGTGCCTGGAGTGCGGTCTTCCAGAACACTGAAGCTTTCTTT
CDR3 protein: CAWSAVFQNTEAFF

V gene: TRBV28
J gene: TRBJ1-1
D gene: .
clone size: .
CDR3 DNA: TGTGCCAGCAGTTTTCTCGCAGCAGGGACTGAAGCTTTCTTT
CDR3 protein: CASSFLAAGTEAFF

V gene: TRBV18
J gene: TRBJ1-5
D gene: .
clone size: .
CDR3 DNA: TGTGCCAGCTCACAAACCCGGGACAGCAATCAGCCCCAGCATTTT
CDR3 protein: CASSQTRDSNQPQHF

V gene: TRBV2
J gene: TRBJ1-2
D gene: .
clone size: once
CDR3 DNA: TGTGCCAGCAGTGAAGCCCTCCCCCAGGACGGCGGCTACACCTTC
CDR3 protein: CASSEALPQDGGYTF

V gene: TRBV27
J gene: TRBJ2-3
D gene: .
clone size: .
CDR3 DNA: TGTGCCAGCAGTCAGGGGACAGATACGCAGTATTTT
CDR3 protein: CASSQGTDTQYF

V gene: TRBV4-1
J gene: TRBJ1-2
D gene: .
clone size: .
CDR3 DNA: TGCGCCAGCAGCCCGTATGGGGTAAGGGTTGGCTACACCTTC
CDR3 protein: CASSPYGVRVGYTF

V gene: TRBV7-3
J gene: TRBJ2-3
D gene: .
clone size: .
CDR3 DNA: TGTGCCAGCTCAAGCGTCGGGGGTTCTAGCACAGATACGCAGTATTTT
CDR3 protein: CASSSVGGSSTDTQYF

V gene: TRBV14
J gene: TRBJ1-1
D gene: .
clone size: .
CDR3 DNA: TGTGCCAGCAGCTCGAGCACAGGGAGGAGGACTGAAGCTTTCTTT
CDR3 protein: CASSSSTGRRTEAFF

V gene: TRBV7-6
J gene: TRBJ1-2
D gene: .
clone size: .
CDR3 DNA: TGTGCCAGCAGCTTACTCGGGAACTATGGCTACACCTTC
CDR3 protein: CASSLLGNYGYTF

V gene: TRBV28
J gene: TRBJ1-2
D gene: .
clone size: .
CDR3 DNA: TGTGCCAGCAGTCTCAGCAGGCAGAATGGCTACACCTTC
CDR3 protein: CASSLSRQNGYTF

V gene: TRBV9
J gene: TRBJ1-1
D gene: .
clone size: .
CDR3 DNA: TGTGCCAGCAGCCCCCGGTCGAACACTGAAGCTTTCTTT
CDR3 protein: CASSPRSNTEAFF

V gene: TRBV20-1
J gene: TRBJ2-3
D gene: .
clone size: .
CDR3 DNA: TGCAGTGCTAGTCCGAGGGGAGGCACAGATACGCAGTATTTT
CDR3 protein: CSASPRGGTDTQYF

V gene: TRBV19
J gene: TRBJ1-1
D gene: .
clone size: .
CDR3 DNA: TGTGCCAGTAGAACTCAACCGACGAACACTGAAGCTTTCTTT
CDR3 protein: CASRTQPTNTEAFF

V gene: TRBV4-1
J gene: TRBJ2-7
D gene: .
clone size: .
CDR3 DNA: TGCGCCAGCAGCCTCCTTCATGGACTAATCGACCGGGGCGAGCAGTACTTC
CDR3 protein: CASSLLHGLIDRGEQYF

V gene: TRBV7-9
J gene: TRBJ2-1
D gene: TRBD1
clone size: .
CDR3 DNA: TGTGCCAGCAGCTGGCCGGGACAGGTAGATCAGTTCTTC
CDR3 protein: CASSWPGQVDQFF

V gene: TRBV2
J gene: TRBJ1-6
D gene: TRBD1
clone size: .
CDR3 DNA: TGTGCCAGCAGTCCTCGGACAGGGCGAGGCTCACCCCTCCACTTT
CDR3 protein: CASSPRTGRGSPLHF

V gene: TRBV10-3
J gene: TRBJ2-1
D gene: .
clone size: .
CDR3 DNA: TGTGCCATCAGTGAGTCGGGGGGTCCGAGCTCCTACAATGAGCAGTTCTTC
CDR3 protein: CAISESGGPSSYNEQFF

V gene: TRBV30
J gene: TRBJ1-3
D gene: .
clone size: .
CDR3 DNA: TGTGCCTGGAGTAAGTTGACTGGAAACACCATATATTTT
CDR3 protein: CAWSKLTGNTIYF

V gene: TRBV7-9
J gene: TRBJ1-1
D gene: .
clone size: .
CDR3 DNA: TGTGCCAGCAGCTTAGACGTAGGTGGAGCTTTCTTT
CDR3 protein: CASSLDVGGAFF

V gene: TRBV6-2/TRBV6-3
J gene: TRBJ2-3
D gene: TRBD2
clone size: .
CDR3 DNA: TGTGCCAGCAGTAAAAGACTAGCGGGCATCACAGATACGCAGTATTTT
CDR3 protein: CASSKRLAGITDTQYF

V gene: TRBV5-1
J gene: TRBJ1-4
D gene: .
clone size: .
CDR3 DNA: TGCGCCAGCAGCTTGGCCCGGGGGGGCCCTGGGGAAAAACTGTTTTTT
CDR3 protein: CASSLARGGPGEKLFF

V gene: TRBV28
J gene: TRBJ1-4
D gene: TRBD1
clone size: .
CDR3 DNA: TGTGCCAGCAGTTTAGGACAGGCATTTGCAACTAATGAAAAACTGTTTTTT
CDR3 protein: CASSLGQAFATNEKLFF

V gene: TRBV12-5
J gene: TRBJ2-1
D gene: TRBD2
clone size: .
CDR3 DNA: TGTGCTAGTGGTTTGGTACTGGTTAGCGGGGGGGCCGCGGTCAATGAGCAGTTCTTC
CDR3 protein: CASGLVLVSGGAAVNEQFF

V gene: TRBV6-5
J gene: TRBJ1-4
D gene: .
clone size: once
CDR3 DNA: TGTGCCAGCAGGGTGGGACCGTCCGAAAAACTGTTTTTT
CDR3 protein: CASRVGPSEKLFF

V gene: TRBV21-1
J gene: TRBJ2-1
D gene: .
clone size: .
CDR3 DNA: TGTGCCAGCAGCGCCTACAATGAGCAGTTCTTC
CDR3 protein: CASSAYNEQFF

V gene: TRBV6-5
J gene: TRBJ1-1
D gene: .
clone size: .
CDR3 DNA: TGTGCCAGCATCTGGGGGGTAGGTTTAGCTTTCTTT
CDR3 protein: CASIWGVGLAFF

V gene: TRBV18
J gene: TRBJ2-1
D gene: TRBD2
clone size: .
CDR3 DNA: TGTGCCAGCTCACCAACTGGACTAGCGGGAAAACATGGGTACAATGAGCAGTTCTTC
CDR3 protein: CASSPTGLAGKHGYNEQFF

V gene: TRBV11-2
J gene: TRBJ2-3
D gene: .
clone size: .
CDR3 DNA: TGTGCCAGCAGCTTTTGGGATTCTAGCACAGATACGCAGTATTTT
CDR3 protein: CASSFWDSSTDTQYF

V gene: TRBV11-1
J gene: TRBJ1-4
D gene: .
clone size: .
CDR3 DNA: TGTGCCAGCAGCCGCCGTCTTGGTAATGAAAAACTGTTTTTT
CDR3 protein: CASSRRLGNEKLFF

V gene: TRBV11-2
J gene: TRBJ2-1
D gene: .
clone size: .
CDR3 DNA: TGTGCCAGCAGCTTAGGGCCGGGTCCCTTCAGCTCCTACAATGAGCAGTTCTTC
CDR3 protein: CASSLGPGPFSSYNEQFF

V gene: TRBV2
J gene: TRBJ2-2
D gene: .
clone size: once
CDR3 DNA: TGTGCCAGCAGTGATGAACGAGCCGTGGGGGAGCTGTTTTTT
CDR3 protein: CASSDERAVGELFF

V gene: TRBV3-1/TRBV3-2
J gene: TRBJ2-3
D gene: TRBD2
clone size: .
CDR3 DNA: TGTGCCAGCAGCCAAACTAGCGGGAGGGGGGATACGCAGTATTTT
CDR3 protein: CASSQTSGRGDTQYF

V gene: TRBV5-1
J gene: TRBJ2-5
D gene: TRBD1
clone size: .
CDR3 DNA: TGCGCCAGCAGCTCTGGACAGGGTAGTCAGGAGACCCAGTACTTC
CDR3 protein: CASSSGQGSQETQYF

V gene: TRBV30
J gene: TRBJ1-1
D gene: .
clone size: .
CDR3 DNA: TGTGCCTGGGGACGGAAGAACACTGAAGCTTTCTTT
CDR3 protein: CAWGRKNTEAFF

V gene: TRBV7-9
J gene: TRBJ1-2
D gene: .
clone size: .
CDR3 DNA: TGTGCCAGCAGCTTGAGGGATGGCTACACCTTC
CDR3 protein: CASSLRDGYTF

V gene: TRBV19
J gene: TRBJ1-1
D gene: .
clone size: .
CDR3 DNA: TGTGCCAGTAGTATGGGGGGTAACACTGAAGCTTTCTTT
CDR3 protein: CASSMGGNTEAFF

V gene: TRBV7-2
J gene: TRBJ2-1
D gene: .
clone size: .
CDR3 DNA: TGTGCCAGCAGCTTAGGGGGGGCCTCCTACAATGAGCAGTTCTTC
CDR3 protein: CASSLGGASYNEQFF

V gene: TRBV27
J gene: TRBJ2-1
D gene: .
clone size: .
CDR3 DNA: TGTGCCAGCAGTTTATATAGCCACAGCGATGAGCAGTTCTTC
CDR3 protein: CASSLYSHSDEQFF

V gene: TRBV28
J gene: TRBJ1-5
D gene: .
clone size: .
CDR3 DNA: TGTGCCAGCAGTGAGGGGAGCAATCAGCCCCAGCATTTT
CDR3 protein: CASSEGSNQPQHF

V gene: TRBV10-3
J gene: TRBJ1-2
D gene: TRBD1
clone size: few
CDR3 DNA: TGTGCCATCAATACAGGGGGCGAAAAGAGCTACACCTTC
CDR3 protein: CAINTGGEKSYTF

V gene: TRBV11-3
J gene: TRBJ2-2
D gene: TRBD2
clone size: .
CDR3 DNA: TGTGCCAGCAGCTTAGGGCGGGGGACCGGGGAGCTGTTTTTT
CDR3 protein: CASSLGRGTGELFF

V gene: TRBV19
J gene: TRBJ2-1
D gene: .
clone size: few
CDR3 DNA: TGTGCCAGTCGTCAAGGGTCCGGGGACAATGAGCAGTTCTTC
CDR3 protein: CASRQGSGDNEQFF

V gene: TRBV28
J gene: TRBJ1-2
D gene: TRBD1
clone size: .
CDR3 DNA: TGTGCCAGCAGTCCGGACAGGACGTACTATGGCTACACCTTC
CDR3 protein: CASSPDRTYYGYTF

V gene: TRBV14
J gene: TRBJ1-3
D gene: TRBD1
clone size: .
CDR3 DNA: TGTGCCAGCAGCCGAGAAGGGGGCAGTTCCGGAAACACCATATATTTT
CDR3 protein: CASSREGGSSGNTIYF

V gene: TRBV10-2
J gene: TRBJ1-5
D gene: .
clone size: .
CDR3 DNA: TGCGCCAGCACCCAAACGGGCCTCCTGGAGCCCCAGCATTTT
CDR3 protein: CASTQTGLLEPQHF

V gene: TRBV7-9
J gene: TRBJ2-7
D gene: .
clone size: .
CDR3 DNA: TGTGCCAGCAGGCGGGAAGCCTACGAGCAGTACTTC
CDR3 protein: CASRREAYEQYF

V gene: TRBV15
J gene: TRBJ2-1
D gene: .
clone size: .
CDR3 DNA: TGTGCCACCACCCCCTTCGGGGGTTATGAGCAGTTCTTC
CDR3 protein: CATTPFGGYEQFF

V gene: TRBV19
J gene: TRBJ2-7
D gene: TRBD1
clone size: .
CDR3 DNA: TGTGCCAGTAGTCAGCTGGGACAGGTGCCTTACGAGCAGTACTTC
CDR3 protein: CASSQLGQVPYEQYF

V gene: TRBV7-9
J gene: TRBJ1-2
D gene: .
clone size: .
CDR3 DNA: TGTGCCAGCAGCACCGGACGGCGGAGCGGCTACACCTTC
CDR3 protein: CASSTGRRSGYTF